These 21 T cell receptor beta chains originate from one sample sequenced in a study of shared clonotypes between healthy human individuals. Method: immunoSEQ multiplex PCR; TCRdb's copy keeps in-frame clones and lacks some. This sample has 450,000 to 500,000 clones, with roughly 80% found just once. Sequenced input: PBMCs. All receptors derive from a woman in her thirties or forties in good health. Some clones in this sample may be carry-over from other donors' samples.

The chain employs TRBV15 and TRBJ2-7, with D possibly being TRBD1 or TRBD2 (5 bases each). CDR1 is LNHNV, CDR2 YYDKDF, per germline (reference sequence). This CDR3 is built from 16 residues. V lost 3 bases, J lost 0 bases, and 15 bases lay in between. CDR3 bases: TGTGCCACCAGCAGGAGGGAAACTGGACACTCCTACGAGCAGTACTTC. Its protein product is CATSRRETGHSYEQYF.

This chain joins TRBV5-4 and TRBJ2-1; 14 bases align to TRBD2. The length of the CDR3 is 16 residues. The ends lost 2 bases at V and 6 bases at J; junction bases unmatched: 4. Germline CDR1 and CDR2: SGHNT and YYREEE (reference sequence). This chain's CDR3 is CASSFGGLAGVNEQFF. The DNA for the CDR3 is TGTGCCAGCAGCTTCGGGGGACTAGCGGGGGTCAATGAGCAGTTCTTC.

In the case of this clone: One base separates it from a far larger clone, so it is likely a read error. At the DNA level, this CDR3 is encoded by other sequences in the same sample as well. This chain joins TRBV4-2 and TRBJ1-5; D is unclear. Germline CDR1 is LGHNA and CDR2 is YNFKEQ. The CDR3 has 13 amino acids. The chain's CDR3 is CASSQEDNQPQHF. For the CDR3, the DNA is TGTGCCAGCAGCCAAGAGGATAATCAGCCCCAGCACTTT.

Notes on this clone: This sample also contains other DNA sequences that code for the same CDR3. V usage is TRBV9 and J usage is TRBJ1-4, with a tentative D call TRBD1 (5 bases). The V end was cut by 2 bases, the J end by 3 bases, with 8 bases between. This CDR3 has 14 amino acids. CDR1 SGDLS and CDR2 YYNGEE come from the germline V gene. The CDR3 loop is CASSVGGANEKLFF. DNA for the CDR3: TGTGCCAGCAGCGTCGGGGGAGCTAATGAAAAACTGTTTTTT.

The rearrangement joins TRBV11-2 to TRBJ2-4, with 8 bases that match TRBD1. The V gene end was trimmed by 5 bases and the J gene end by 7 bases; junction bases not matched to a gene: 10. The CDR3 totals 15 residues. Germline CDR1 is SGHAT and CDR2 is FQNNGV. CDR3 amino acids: CASSDRDRTFNIQYF. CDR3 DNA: TGTGCCAGCAGCGATCGGGACAGGACGTTCAACATTCAGTACTTC.

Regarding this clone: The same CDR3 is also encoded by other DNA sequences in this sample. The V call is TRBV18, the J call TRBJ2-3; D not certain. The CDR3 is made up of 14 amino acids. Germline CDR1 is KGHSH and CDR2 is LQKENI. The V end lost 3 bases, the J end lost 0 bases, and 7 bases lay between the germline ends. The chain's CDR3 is CASSPGPSTDTQYF. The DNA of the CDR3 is TGTGCCAGCTCACCGGGCCCGAGCACAGATACGCAGTATTTT.

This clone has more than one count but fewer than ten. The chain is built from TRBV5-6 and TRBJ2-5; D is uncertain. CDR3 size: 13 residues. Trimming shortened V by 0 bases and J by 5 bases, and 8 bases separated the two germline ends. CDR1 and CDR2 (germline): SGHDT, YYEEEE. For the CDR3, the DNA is TGTGCCAGCAGCTTGGCTGGGTCGGAGACCCAGTACTTC. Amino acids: CASSLAGSETQYF.

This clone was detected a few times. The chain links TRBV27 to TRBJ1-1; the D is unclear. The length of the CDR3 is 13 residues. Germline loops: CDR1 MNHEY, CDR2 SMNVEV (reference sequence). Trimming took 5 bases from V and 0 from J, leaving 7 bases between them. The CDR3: CASSRELNTEAFF. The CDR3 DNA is TGTGCCAGCAGTAGAGAGTTGAACACTGAAGCTTTCTTT.

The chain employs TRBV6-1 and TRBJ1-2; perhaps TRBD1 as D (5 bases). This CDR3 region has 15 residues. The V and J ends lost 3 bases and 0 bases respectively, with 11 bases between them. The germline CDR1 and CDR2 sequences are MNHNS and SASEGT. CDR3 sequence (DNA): TGTGCCAGCAGTGAGGTTGGGGCGGCTAACTATGGCTACACCTTC. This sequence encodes CASSEVGAANYGYTF.

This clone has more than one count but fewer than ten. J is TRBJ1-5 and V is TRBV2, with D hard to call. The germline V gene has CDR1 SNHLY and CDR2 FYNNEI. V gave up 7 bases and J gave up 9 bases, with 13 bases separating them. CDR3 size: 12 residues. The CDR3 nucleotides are TGTGCCAGCAACGGGGTGGAGGGGCCCCAGCATTTT. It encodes CASNGVEGPQHF. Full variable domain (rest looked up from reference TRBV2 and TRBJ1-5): EPEVTQTPSHQVTQMGQEVILRCVPISNHLYFYWYRQILGQKVEFLVSFYNNEISEKSEIFDDQFSVERPDGSNFTLKIRSTKLEDSAMYFCASNGVEGPQHFGDGTRLSIL.

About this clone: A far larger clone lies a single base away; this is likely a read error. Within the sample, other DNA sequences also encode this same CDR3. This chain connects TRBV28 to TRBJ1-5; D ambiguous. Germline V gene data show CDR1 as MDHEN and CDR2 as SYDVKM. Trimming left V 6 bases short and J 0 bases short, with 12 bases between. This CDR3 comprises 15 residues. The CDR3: CASSTWADSNQPQHF. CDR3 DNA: TGTGCCAGCAGCACTTGGGCGGATAGCAATCAGCCCCAGCATTTT.

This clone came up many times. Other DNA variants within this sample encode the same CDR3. CDR3: CASSPRTQPNTEAFF. CDR3 bases: TGTGCCAGCTCACCCCGGACGCAACCTAACACTGAAGCTTTCTTT. The chain has TRBV18 and TRBJ1-1; D call uncertain. Looked up from germline, CDR1 is KGHSH and CDR2 is LQKENI. Trimming left V 3 bases short and J 2 bases short, with 13 bases between. The CDR3 loop spans 15 amino acids. Combining the CDR3 with reference TRBV18 and TRBJ1-1 gives the whole variable domain NAGVMQNPRHLVRRRGQEARLRCSPMKGHSHVYWYRQLPEEGLKFMVYLQKENIIDESGMPKERFSAEFPKEGPSILRIQQVVRGDSAAYFCASSPRTQPNTEAFFGQGTRLTVV.

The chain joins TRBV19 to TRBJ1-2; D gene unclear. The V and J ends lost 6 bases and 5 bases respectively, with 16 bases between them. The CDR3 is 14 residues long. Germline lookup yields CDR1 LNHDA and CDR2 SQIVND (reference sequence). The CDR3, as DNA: TGTGCCAGTAGCCCGACGGAGCGGGGTTATGGCTACACCTTC. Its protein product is CASSPTERGYGYTF.

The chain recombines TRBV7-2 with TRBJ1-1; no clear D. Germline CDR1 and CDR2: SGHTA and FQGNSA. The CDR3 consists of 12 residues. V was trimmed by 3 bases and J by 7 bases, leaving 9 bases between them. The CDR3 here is CASSFRLGEAFF. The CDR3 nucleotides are TGTGCCAGCAGCTTTCGTTTGGGTGAAGCTTTCTTT.

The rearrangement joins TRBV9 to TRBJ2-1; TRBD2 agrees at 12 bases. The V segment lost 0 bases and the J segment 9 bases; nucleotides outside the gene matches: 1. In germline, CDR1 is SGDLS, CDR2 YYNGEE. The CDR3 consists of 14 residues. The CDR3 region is CASSVALAGGEQFF. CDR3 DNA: TGTGCCAGCAGCGTAGCACTAGCGGGAGGTGAGCAGTTCTTC.

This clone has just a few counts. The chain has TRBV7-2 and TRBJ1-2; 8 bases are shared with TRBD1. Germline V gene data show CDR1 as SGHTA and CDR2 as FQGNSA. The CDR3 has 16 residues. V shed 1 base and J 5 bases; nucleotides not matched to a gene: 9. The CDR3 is CASSLGPGTGLYGYTF. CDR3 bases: TGTGCCAGCAGCTTAGGGCCAGGGACAGGCCTGTATGGCTACACCTTC.

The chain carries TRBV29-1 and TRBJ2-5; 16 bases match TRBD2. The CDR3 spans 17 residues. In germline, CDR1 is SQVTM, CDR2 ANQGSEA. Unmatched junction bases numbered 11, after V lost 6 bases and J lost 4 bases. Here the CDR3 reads CSVSGGTSGRARETQYF. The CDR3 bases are TGCAGCGTCAGCGGCGGGACTAGCGGGAGGGCCCGAGAGACCCAGTACTTC.

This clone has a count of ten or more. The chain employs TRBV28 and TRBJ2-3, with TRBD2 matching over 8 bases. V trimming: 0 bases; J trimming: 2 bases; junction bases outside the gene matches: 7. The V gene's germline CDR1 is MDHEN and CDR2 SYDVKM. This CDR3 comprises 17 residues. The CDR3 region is CASSLWGSGRYTDTQYF. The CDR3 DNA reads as TGTGCCAGCAGTTTATGGGGGAGCGGGAGATACACAGATACGCAGTATTTT. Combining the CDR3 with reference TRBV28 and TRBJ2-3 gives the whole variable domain DVKVTQSSRYLVKRTGEKVFLECVQDMDHENMFWYRQDPGLGLRLIYFSYDVKMKEKGDIPEGYSVSREKKERFSLILESASTNQTSMYLCASSLWGSGRYTDTQYFGPGTRLTVL.

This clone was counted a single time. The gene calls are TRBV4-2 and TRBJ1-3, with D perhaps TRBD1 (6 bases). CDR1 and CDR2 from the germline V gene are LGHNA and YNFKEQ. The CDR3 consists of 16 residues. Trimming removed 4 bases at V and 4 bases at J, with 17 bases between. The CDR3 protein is CASSPHSGAEGNTIYF. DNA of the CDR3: TGTGCCAGCAGCCCCCACTCGGGGGCGGAAGGAAACACCATATATTTT.

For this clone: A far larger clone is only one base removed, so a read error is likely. The CDR3, as DNA: TGTGCCAGCAGCTTGGGGGGTCGCCCTGAAGATTTCTTT. Translation: CASSLGGRPEDFF. The chain combines TRBV5-4 with TRBJ1-1; D unclear. CDR3 length equals 13 residues. Looked up from germline, CDR1 is SGHNT and CDR2 is YYREEE (reference sequence).

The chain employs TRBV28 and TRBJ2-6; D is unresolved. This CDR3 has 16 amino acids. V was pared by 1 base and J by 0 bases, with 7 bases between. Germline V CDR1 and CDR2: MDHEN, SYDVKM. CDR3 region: CASSLYAGSGANVLTF. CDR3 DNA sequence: TGTGCCAGCAGTTTATATGCCGGCTCTGGGGCCAACGTCCTGACTTTC.